A selection of T cell receptor beta chains follows, all from one sample in a study of T cell responses to AZD1222 COVID-19 vaccine. Sequencing was performed with immunoSEQ multiplex PCR; in TCRdb, only in-frame clones are kept and a portion is missing. This table has some 130,000 clones, about nine tenths appearing once. Sequences were derived from peripheral blood, sampled on day 0 of AZD1222 vaccination. Receptors originate from an adult in good health. CDR3s leave out the opening cysteine and the closing phenylalanine or tryptophan. The order of the fields is V gene, D gene, CDR3 protein. D genes are given only for firm matches.

v_gene: TRBV6-2/TRBV6-3; d_gene: TRBD2; CDR3aa: ASSLGLAAYEQY
v_gene: TRBV3-1/TRBV3-2; d_gene: .; CDR3aa: ASSQFGQHTEAF
v_gene: TRBV10-3; d_gene: TRBD1; CDR3aa: AITPGQGGSDTQY
v_gene: TRBV28; d_gene: TRBD1; CDR3aa: ASSKGQGSNH
v_gene: TRBV7-9; d_gene: .; CDR3aa: ASSLTDNEQF
v_gene: TRBV5-1; d_gene: TRBD2; CDR3aa: ASSLVRAGGPHEQF
v_gene: TRBV5-1; d_gene: TRBD1; CDR3aa: ASSEIPGTGQETQY
v_gene: TRBV7-2; d_gene: .; CDR3aa: ASSPKVGLNQPQH
v_gene: TRBV5-4; d_gene: .; CDR3aa: ASSLDQSGELF
v_gene: TRBV28; d_gene: .; CDR3aa: ASSSRILNTEAF
v_gene: TRBV4-3; d_gene: .; CDR3aa: ASANPGGATEAF
v_gene: TRBV4-1; d_gene: .; CDR3aa: ASSQLDMGLSGNTIY
v_gene: TRBV6-5; d_gene: .; CDR3aa: ASSYTRGQQAF
v_gene: TRBV18; d_gene: .; CDR3aa: ASSPREQGQPQH
v_gene: TRBV6-5; d_gene: .; CDR3aa: ASRRFNEQF
v_gene: TRBV27; d_gene: TRBD2; CDR3aa: ASRGLAGGQFF
v_gene: TRBV27; d_gene: TRBD2; CDR3aa: ASRVSGGLFGTGELF
v_gene: TRBV30; d_gene: TRBD1; CDR3aa: AWNRQGAGNSPLH
v_gene: TRBV7-3; d_gene: .; CDR3aa: ASSLMTQVEAF
v_gene: TRBV2; d_gene: .; CDR3aa: ASSRIRLGAYEQY
v_gene: TRBV19; d_gene: .; CDR3aa: ASRFGQQDKYSNQPQH
v_gene: TRBV19; d_gene: .; CDR3aa: ASTNWGAGLNYGYT
v_gene: TRBV9; d_gene: TRBD1; CDR3aa: ASSLRGQGAHNEQF
v_gene: TRBV7-9; d_gene: .; CDR3aa: ASSQGSYEQY
v_gene: TRBV28; d_gene: .; CDR3aa: ASSLGVSYEQY
v_gene: TRBV13; d_gene: TRBD2; CDR3aa: ASSLGGGVRETQY
v_gene: TRBV4-3; d_gene: TRBD1; CDR3aa: ASAPGTGVYEQY
v_gene: TRBV4-3; d_gene: .; CDR3aa: ASSLYGRTHGTQY
v_gene: TRBV9; d_gene: .; CDR3aa: ASSVANSGANVLT
v_gene: TRBV28; d_gene: .; CDR3aa: ASSLGQGNYGYT
v_gene: TRBV4-2; d_gene: TRBD1; CDR3aa: ASSTMTGIPEAF
v_gene: TRBV18; d_gene: TRBD1; CDR3aa: ASSPMGQRYNEQF
v_gene: TRBV11-2; d_gene: TRBD1; CDR3aa: ASSLQDRAGEQY
v_gene: TRBV15; d_gene: TRBD1; CDR3aa: ATSQGLTGAEAF
v_gene: TRBV30; d_gene: .; CDR3aa: AWSREQFDQPQH
v_gene: TRBV9; d_gene: TRBD2; CDR3aa: ASSVAASGFTDTQY
v_gene: TRBV2; d_gene: .; CDR3aa: ASSVRGHGYT
v_gene: TRBV4-1; d_gene: .; CDR3aa: ASSQVGHRNQPQH
v_gene: TRBV27; d_gene: .; CDR3aa: ASSLTGNSNQPQH
v_gene: TRBV28; d_gene: .; CDR3aa: ASLRATDVNTQY
v_gene: TRBV7-3; d_gene: TRBD2; CDR3aa: ASSLASGTSGGSNEQF
v_gene: TRBV30; d_gene: TRBD2; CDR3aa: AWTSGESSYNEQF
v_gene: TRBV5-4; d_gene: .; CDR3aa: ASSWGGYRKPYEQY
v_gene: TRBV5-4; d_gene: .; CDR3aa: ASSLRRGRAPYGYT
v_gene: TRBV5-1; d_gene: .; CDR3aa: ASSLKRGSRGTEAF
v_gene: TRBV19; d_gene: .; CDR3aa: ASSTFPGASTDTQY
v_gene: TRBV18; d_gene: TRBD1; CDR3aa: ASSPDRGNEKLF
v_gene: TRBV2; d_gene: .; CDR3aa: ASSVTRGPLH
v_gene: TRBV28; d_gene: .; CDR3aa: ASSLFSNTGELF
v_gene: TRBV4-1; d_gene: .; CDR3aa: ASSPIPGPYTDTQY
v_gene: TRBV6-5; d_gene: TRBD1; CDR3aa: ASSYSGQGNEQF
v_gene: TRBV7-3; d_gene: .; CDR3aa: ASSAGLNQPQH
v_gene: TRBV28; d_gene: TRBD1; CDR3aa: ASRTGYEQY
v_gene: TRBV27; d_gene: .; CDR3aa: ASSLAGLGEKLF
v_gene: TRBV27; d_gene: .; CDR3aa: ASSQYRVGEAF
v_gene: TRBV24-1; d_gene: .; CDR3aa: ATSDMTAGTPGELF
v_gene: TRBV5-1; d_gene: .; CDR3aa: ASSLRPGASYEQY
v_gene: TRBV14; d_gene: TRBD1; CDR3aa: ASSQDLGQGYNEQF
v_gene: TRBV2; d_gene: TRBD1; CDR3aa: ASLQGFGSNQPQH